This entry features one TCR beta chain sequence. CDR1 is MNHNY and CDR2 is SVGAGI in the germline V gene (reference sequence). The germline V and J ends were trimmed by 6 bases and 3 bases, with 20 bases remaining between them. The CDR3 covers 16 residues. Per the original methods: Reference gene primer amplification gave nucleated cell count estimates. Only in-frame clones appear in the TCRdb table, and some are missing; sequencing was by immunoSEQ multiplex PCR. V and J calls and clone size are as listed in that table; D and trimming were resolved from the DNA. The profile shows approximately 170,000 clones, about four fifths of them singletons. This specimen comes from a study of blood T cell repertoires in COVID-19. At the level of the study: PBMCs, B-cell-depleted T cells, or T cells provided the cDNA or gDNA that made up the material.

The rearrangement joins TRBV6-6 to TRBJ1-1; D might be TRBD1 (6 bases). The sample consisted of peripheral blood. This clonotype originated in a man in his sixties or seventies who had recovered from COVID-19. DNA for the CDR3: TGTGCCAGCAGCCCGGACAGCCTTGGCCGGGACACTGAAGCTTTCTTT. It yields the protein CASSPDSLGRDTEAFF.